Following are 2 T cell receptor beta chains from one sample sequenced in a study of blood T cell repertoires in COVID-19. Clones were sequenced by immunoSEQ multiplex PCR, and TCRdb holds only the in-frame ones, with some missing. The table lists a few hundred thousand clones, more than 70% of them singletons, with around 6.6% in the top ten. The material sequenced was peripheral blood. Receptors were obtained from a man aged 18 to 29 who had recovered from COVID-19.

The chain links TRBV7-9 to TRBJ1-1, with 9 bases identical to TRBD1. V shed 4 bases, J shed 6 bases, and the junction held 6 bases outside the gene matches. The germline V gene has CDR1 SEHNR and CDR2 FQNEAQ (reference sequence). There are 14 residues in the CDR3. The CDR3 loop is CASSYDGQGPEAFF. The CDR3 coding sequence is TGTGCCAGCAGCTATGATGGACAGGGGCCTGAAGCTTTCTTT.

The chain has TRBV14 and TRBJ2-7, with D possibly TRBD2 on 6 matching bases. The length of the CDR3 is 15 residues. Germline CDR1 is SGHDN and CDR2 is FVKESK. Between the trimmed V and J ends, which lost 1 base and 3 bases, there was a span of 13 bases. The chain's CDR3 is CASSQGSGLLYEQYF. The CDR3 coding sequence is TGTGCCAGCAGCCAAGGCTCGGGACTCCTCTACGAGCAGTACTTC.